These T cell receptor beta chains were read from a single sample in a study of blood T cell repertoires in COVID-19. The repertoire was sequenced with immunoSEQ multiplex PCR; TCRdb's copy has only in-frame clones and lacks some. The sample has some 160,000 clones, 80% to 90% seen once. The sample taken for sequencing was peripheral blood. The receptors derive from a woman in her 70s who had recovered from COVID-19. CDR3s include the opening cysteine and the closing phenylalanine or tryptophan. A D gene is named only where the DNA matches it firmly. Some rows have no size entry. The others give once, few or many, or a class for an expanded clone.

V: TRBV4-3
size: once
J: TRBJ1-4
length: 13
D: NA
CDR3: CASSQWRREKLFF
DNA: TGCGCCAGCAGCCAATGGAGGCGGGAAAAACTGTTTTTT

V: TRBV11-3
size: NA
J: TRBJ2-1
length: 15
D: NA
CDR3: CASSPRAPTYNEQFF
DNA: TGTGCCAGCAGCCCGAGGGCACCCACCTACAATGAGCAGTTCTTC

V: TRBV19
size: NA
J: TRBJ2-1
length: 16
D: TRBD2
CDR3: CASSPLRGSSYNEQFF
DNA: TGTGCCAGTAGTCCACTCCGCGGGAGCTCCTACAATGAGCAGTTCTTC

V: TRBV15
size: many
J: TRBJ2-7
length: 19
D: TRBD2
CDR3: CATSRGWTSGPGVSYEQYF
DNA: TGTGCCACCAGCAGAGGGTGGACTAGCGGGCCGGGGGTCTCCTACGAGCAGTACTTC

V: TRBV6-5
size: NA
J: TRBJ2-1
length: 15
D: NA
CDR3: CASSLTRGSYNEQFF
DNA: TGTGCCAGCAGTCTGACTAGAGGCTCCTACAATGAGCAGTTCTTC

V: TRBV10-3
size: few
J: TRBJ2-5
length: 17
D: NA
CDR3: CAIRDSGLRGFGETQYF
DNA: TGTGCCATCAGGGATAGCGGATTACGGGGCTTCGGGGAGACCCAGTACTTC

V: TRBV10-3
size: NA
J: TRBJ2-1
length: 14
D: TRBD2
CDR3: CAIRAGLAGNEQFF
DNA: TGTGCCATCAGGGCCGGACTAGCAGGCAATGAGCAGTTCTTC

V: TRBV4-2
size: few
J: TRBJ2-1
length: 16
D: TRBD2
CDR3: CASSQDGGRASEEQFF
DNA: TGTGCCAGCAGCCAAGACGGCGGGAGGGCCTCCGAGGAGCAGTTCTTC

V: TRBV7-9
size: NA
J: TRBJ1-1
length: 14
D: NA
CDR3: CASSPWTEGTEAFF
DNA: TGTGCCAGCAGCCCCTGGACCGAGGGCACTGAAGCTTTCTTT

V: TRBV5-4
size: NA
J: TRBJ1-2
length: 13
D: TRBD1
CDR3: CAAGTATNYGYTF
DNA: TGTGCTGCAGGGACAGCTACTAACTATGGCTACACCTTC